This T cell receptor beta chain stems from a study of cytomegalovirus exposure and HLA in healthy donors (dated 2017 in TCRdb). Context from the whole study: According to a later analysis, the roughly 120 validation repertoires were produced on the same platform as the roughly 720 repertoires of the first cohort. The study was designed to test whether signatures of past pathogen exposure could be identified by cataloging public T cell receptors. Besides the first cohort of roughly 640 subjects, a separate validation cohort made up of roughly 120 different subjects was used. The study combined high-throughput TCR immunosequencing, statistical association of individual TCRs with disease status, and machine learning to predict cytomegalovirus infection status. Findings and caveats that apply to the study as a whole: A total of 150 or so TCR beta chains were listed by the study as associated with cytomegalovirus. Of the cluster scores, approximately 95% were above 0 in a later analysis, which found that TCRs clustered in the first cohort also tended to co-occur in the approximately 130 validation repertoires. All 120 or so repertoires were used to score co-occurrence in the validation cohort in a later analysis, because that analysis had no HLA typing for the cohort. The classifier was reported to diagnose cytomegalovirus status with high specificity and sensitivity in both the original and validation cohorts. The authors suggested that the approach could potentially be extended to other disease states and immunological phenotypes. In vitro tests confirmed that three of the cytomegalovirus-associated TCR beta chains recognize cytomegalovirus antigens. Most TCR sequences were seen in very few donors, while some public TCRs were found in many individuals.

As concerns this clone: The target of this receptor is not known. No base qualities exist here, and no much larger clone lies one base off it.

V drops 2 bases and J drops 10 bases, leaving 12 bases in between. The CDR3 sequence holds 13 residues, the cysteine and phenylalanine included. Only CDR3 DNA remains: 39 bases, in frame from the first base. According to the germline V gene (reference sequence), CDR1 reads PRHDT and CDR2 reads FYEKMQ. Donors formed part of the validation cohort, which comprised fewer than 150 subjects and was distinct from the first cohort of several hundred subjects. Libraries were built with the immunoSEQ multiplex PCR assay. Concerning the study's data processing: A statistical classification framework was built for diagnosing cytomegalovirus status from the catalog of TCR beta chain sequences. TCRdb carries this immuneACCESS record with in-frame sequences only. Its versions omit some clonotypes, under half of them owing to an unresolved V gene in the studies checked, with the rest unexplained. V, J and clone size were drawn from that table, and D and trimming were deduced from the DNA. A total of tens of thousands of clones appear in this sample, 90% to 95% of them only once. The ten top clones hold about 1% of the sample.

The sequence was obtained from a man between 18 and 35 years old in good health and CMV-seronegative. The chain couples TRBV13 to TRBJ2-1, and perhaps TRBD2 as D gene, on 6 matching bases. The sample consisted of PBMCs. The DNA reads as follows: TGTGCCAGCAGCTTAAAAGTTGGAGGGGAGCAGTTCTTC. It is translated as CASSLKVGGEQFF.